This T cell receptor (beta chain) was obtained from a study of blood T cell repertoires in COVID-19. The method was immunoSEQ multiplex PCR; TCRdb's version includes in-frame clones alone and lacks a portion of them. The table includes about 35,000 clones, approximately 89% detected once. This CDR3 region has 16 residues. Germline CDR1 and CDR2: SGHRS and YFSETQ. V gave up 0 bases and J gave up 6 bases; unmatched junction bases: 5. This receptor was taken from a human donor in a cohort sampled during active COVID-19. V and J are TRBV5-1 and TRBJ1-6, with 8 bases lining up with TRBD1. The source material was peripheral blood. The CDR3 coding sequence is TGCGCCAGCAGCTTGGGCTCAGGGGGCGGTAATTCACCCCTCCACTTT. Its translation: CASSLGSGGGNSPLHF. The entire variable domain, with the rest obtained from reference TRBV5-1 and TRBJ1-6, is as follows: KAGVTQTPRYLIKTRGQQVTLSCSPISGHRSVSWYQQTPGQGLQFLFEYFSETQRNKGNFPGRFSGRQFSNSRSEMNVSTLELGDSALYLCASSLGSGGGNSPLHFGNGTRLTVT.